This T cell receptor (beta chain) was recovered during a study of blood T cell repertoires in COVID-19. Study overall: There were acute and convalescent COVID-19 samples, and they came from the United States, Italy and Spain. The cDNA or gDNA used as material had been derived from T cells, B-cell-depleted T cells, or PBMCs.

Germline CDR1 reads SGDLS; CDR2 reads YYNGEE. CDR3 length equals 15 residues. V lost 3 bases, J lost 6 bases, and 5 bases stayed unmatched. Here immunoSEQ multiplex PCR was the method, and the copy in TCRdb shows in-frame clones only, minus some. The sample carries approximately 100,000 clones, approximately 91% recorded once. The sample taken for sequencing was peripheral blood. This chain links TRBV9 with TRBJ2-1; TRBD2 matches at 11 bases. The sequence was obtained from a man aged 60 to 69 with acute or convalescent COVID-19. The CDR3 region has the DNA TGTGCCAGCAGCGGGTTACTAGCGGGAGCCAATGAGCAGTTCTTC. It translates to CASSGLLAGANEQFF.